This T cell receptor (beta chain) was identified during a study of blood T cells in healthy people across ages. About the study: The capture of about one barcoded beta molecule per two T cells was achieved by template switching. Study-wide findings and caveats: Diversity figures based on one million T cells were deemed too low. Comparison with aged donors showed that long-lived donors had more naive CD4+ cells and higher diversity.

Each sample used at least 6.5 million PBMCs. A sample-barcoded 5' primer and a J-beta primer mix were used in a second PCR of roughly 7 to 11 cycles. TCRdb re-called the 5' RACE reads with MiXCR, one entry per CDR3 protein. The table has about 1.4 million distinct CDR3 sequences, approximately 59% seen once. V shed 5 bases and J shed 0 bases, with 11 bases lying between them. The CDR3 totals 16 residues. Germline assignment: CDR1 SGHDN and CDR2 FVKESK. Turning to this clonotype: Antigen unknown.

The chain recombines TRBV14 with TRBJ2-6; no clear D gene. The sequence derives from a man younger than 30 in good health. Source material: blood. Here the CDR3 DNA reads TGTGCCAGCAGCGGGTTTCCAGGCTCTGGGGCCAACGTCCTGACTTTC. Its protein product is CASSGFPGSGANVLTF.